The clone carrying this TCR beta chain turned up a few times. The sample originates from a study of blood T cell repertoires in COVID-19. Turning to the study itself: Samples taken during acute and convalescent COVID-19 were collected in the United States, Italy and Spain. Nucleic acid was either cDNA or gDNA, and it came from T cells, B-cell-depleted T cells, or PBMCs.

Original methodology: Estimation of nucleated cell counts relied on the amplification of reference gene primers. Assay used: immunoSEQ multiplex PCR; TCRdb lists only in-frame clones, some missing. That table furnishes V, J and clone size, whereas the DNA furnished D and trimming. This table has about 140,000 clones, about four fifths appearing once. J gave up 2 bases and V 0 bases, and 21 bases lay outside the gene matches. CDR1 is SGDLS and CDR2 is YYNGEE in the germline V gene. The CDR3 runs to 21 residues. The TCR comes from an older man who had recovered from COVID-19. Specimen: peripheral blood. The chain is built from TRBV9 and TRBJ1-2, with 8 bases lining up with TRBD1. CDR3: CASSVERYRGNFLTGNYGYTF. DNA of the CDR3: TGTGCCAGCAGCGTAGAAAGGTACAGGGGGAATTTTTTGACGGGAAACTATGGCTACACCTTC.